This TCR beta chain was retrieved from a study of T cell clonality in common variable immunodeficiency. Patients and controls were mostly of Caucasian heritage. Sequenced by immunoSEQ multiplex PCR; TCRdb stores in-frame clones only, minus some. This repertoire holds around 40,000 clones, and none appear only once. Germline V gives CDR1 GTSNPN, CDR2 SVGIG (reference sequence). V shed 3 bases and J shed 4 bases, with 12 bases lying between them. The CDR3 extends over 14 amino acids. General study results and limits: Links between repertoire features and CVID complications were heterogeneity-limited. CVID subjects shared fewer TCRbeta clones than healthy controls did.

This clone was detected many times. What it recognizes is unknown. The read is 3 residues too short to cover the CDR3 end, so that end is filled in from the germline J gene. The sample taken for sequencing was peripheral blood mononuclear cells. This clonotype was obtained from a person between 18 and 70 years old in good health. The chain links TRBV30 to TRBJ1-4; D gene uncertain. CDR3 DNA (partial): TGTGCCTGGAGGACTGGCGGCCTTAATGAAAAA. Translation: CAWRTGGLNEK. The whole CDR3 sequence is CAWRTGGLNEKLFF.